This is a list of T cell receptor beta chains from one sample in a study of cytomegalovirus exposure and HLA in healthy donors. This table comes from immunoSEQ multiplex PCR, and its TCRdb copy is limited to in-frame clones, with some not included. The sample lists around 97,000 clones; around 10% were seen once. Sequencing was carried out using PBMCs. These receptors were obtained from a man between 50 and 59 years old in good health and CMV-seropositive. The CDR3 runs from the conserved cysteine through the conserved F or W. D genes are given only for firm matches. The size entry is marked missing in some rows and otherwise reads once, few, many or a size class.

TRBD1	TRBV27	TRBJ1-2	-	TGTGCCAGCAGCACTTTCGGGACAGGCGCGGGCTATGGCTACACCTTC	CASSTFGTGAGYGYTF
TRBD2	TRBV7-2	TRBJ2-7	-	TGTGCCAGCAGCCCGGGACTATATAGCTCCTACGAGCAGTACTTC	CASSPGLYSSYEQYF
TRBD2	TRBV5-4	TRBJ2-5	-	TGTGCCAGCAGCTTCTATACTAGCGGGTACCAAGAGACCCAGTACTTC	CASSFYTSGYQETQYF
-	TRBV28	TRBJ1-4	-	TGTGCCAGCAGCCCCCCAGGCGCAACTAATGAAAAACTGTTTTTT	CASSPPGATNEKLFF
-	TRBV21-1	TRBJ1-5	-	TGTGCCAGCAGCAGAGGTGGCAATCAGCCCCAGCATTTT	CASSRGGNQPQHF
-	TRBV29-1	TRBJ2-7	-	TGCAGCGCCTACAGTAGCTCCTACGAGCAGTACTTC	CSAYSSSYEQYF
-	TRBV30	TRBJ2-7	-	TGTGCCTGGAGCTTTAGCGGTTCTACTTCCCAGCAGTACTTC	CAWSFSGSTSQQYF
-	TRBV6-6	TRBJ2-2	few	TGTGCCAGCAGTTACGGTCAGACGAACACCGGGGAGCTGTTTTTT	CASSYGQTNTGELFF
-	TRBV7-3	TRBJ2-5	-	TGTGCCAGCAGCTTTCTAGGGGGAAGGGAGACCCAGTACTTC	CASSFLGGRETQYF
-	TRBV6-5	TRBJ1-4	-	TGTGCCAGCAGTCCTGGGAGGGGTAATGAAAAACTGTTTTTT	CASSPGRGNEKLFF
TRBD2	TRBV10-3	TRBJ2-2	-	TGTGCCATCAGTGAGTCCCTCGGGAGGACCTCGGGGACCGGGGAGCTGTTTTTT	CAISESLGRTSGTGELFF
-	TRBV20-1	TRBJ2-1	-	TGCAGTGCGGGGGGACTTGAGCAGTTCTTC	CSAGGLEQFF
-	TRBV2	TRBJ1-3	-	TGTGCCAGCAGTGATACCAGGGGAAACACCATATATTTT	CASSDTRGNTIYF
TRBD1	TRBV27	TRBJ1-2	-	TGTGCCAGCAGTTTAAGACAGGGGGGCTATGGCTACACCTTC	CASSLRQGGYGYTF
TRBD2	TRBV6-1	TRBJ2-7	-	TGTGCCAGCAGTATGTCCGGGAGGGATGGGTACGAGCAGTACTTC	CASSMSGRDGYEQYF
-	TRBV30	TRBJ1-4	-	TGTGCCTGGAGTGTAAGGGGGGGAGGTGAAAAACTGTTTTTT	CAWSVRGGGEKLFF
TRBD2	TRBV7-9	TRBJ2-1	few	TGTGCCAGCAGCTTAGTCGCTAGCGGGAGGGCTGAGCAGTTCTTC	CASSLVASGRAEQFF
-	TRBV10-3	TRBJ2-3	few	TGTGCCGTGACAGGTTGGAATTTAGGGGATACGCAGTATTTT	CAVTGWNLGDTQYF
-	TRBV11-3	TRBJ2-1	-	TGTGCCAGCAGCTTAGATACAAATGAGCAGTTCTTC	CASSLDTNEQFF
-	TRBV10-3	TRBJ2-7	few	TGTGCCATCAGTGAAGGAGGGGCCAGCTCCTACGAGCAGTACTTC	CAISEGGASSYEQYF
-	TRBV5-1	TRBJ1-2	-	TGCGCCAGCAGCGTCGACGGCGGGACTCTCTATGGCTACACCTTC	CASSVDGGTLYGYTF
TRBD1	TRBV6-5	TRBJ1-1	-	TGTGCCAGCTCGCTAGAACAGGGGAGTAGTACTGAAGCTTTCTTT	CASSLEQGSSTEAFF
-	TRBV25-1	TRBJ2-5	few	TGTGCCAGCAGTGAGTTCGTACGCCGTCGGGAGACCCAGTACTTC	CASSEFVRRRETQYF